This T cell receptor beta chain was recorded in a study of shared clonotypes between healthy human individuals. The wider study: CD8 memory received one plate per donor, CD8 naive two, CD4 memory three and CD4 naive three.

As regards this clone: Its antigen is currently unknown.

Whole-study findings and limits: A handful of donors shared 4.5% to 6.5% of their naive CD4 clonotypes.

Assay used: immunoSEQ multiplex PCR; TCRdb lists only in-frame clones, some missing. The sample contains roughly 1,500,000 clones, 98% of which appear only once. Sequencing input: naive CD4+ T cells sorted from blood. Regarding subset: CD45RA+ positively selected. The sequence was collected from a man aged 25 to 40 in good health.

CDR3 region: CAAANRDEQFF. For the CDR3, the DNA is TGTGCCGCCGCCAACCGGGATGAGCAGTTCTTC. The chain joins TRBV10-3 to TRBJ2-1; the D is unclear. With 11 bases removed from V and 8 bases from J, the gap between germline ends came to 13 bases. The CDR3 runs to 11 residues. Germline CDR1 and CDR2: ENHRY and SYGVKD.